The clone carrying this T cell receptor (beta chain) was observed a few times. Study processing details: It was from reference gene primer amplification that nucleated cell counts were estimated. Clones were sequenced by immunoSEQ multiplex PCR, and TCRdb holds only the in-frame ones, with some missing. The DNA gave D and trimming, while V, J and clone size come from that table. This table holds 350,000 or so clones, approximately 89% found once. This entry belongs to a study of blood T cell repertoires in COVID-19. Study information: The United States, Italy and Spain were the sources of the acute and convalescent COVID-19 samples. Sample material is recorded as cDNA or gDNA derived from T cells, B-cell-depleted T cells, or PBMCs.

The CDR3 contains 12 residues. Germline assignment: CDR1 LGHDT and CDR2 YNNKEL (reference sequence). The junction had 3 bases not matched to a gene; V was cut back by 5 bases and J by 7 bases. The TCR comes from a woman aged 60-70 years with COVID-19, enrolled during active disease. The sequencing sample was made of peripheral blood. J is TRBJ2-7 and V is TRBV3-1 (or the pseudogene TRBV3-2); 9 nucleotides align to TRBD2. This chain's CDR3 is CASSAGGREQYF. The DNA of the CDR3 is TGTGCCAGCAGCGCGGGGGGGCGTGAGCAGTACTTC.